These T cell receptor beta chains were read from a single sample in a study of tumor-infiltrating lymphocytes in localized non-small cell lung cancer. Profiled with immunoSEQ multiplex PCR; TCRdb holds only in-frame clones, not every one. The sample shows about 24,000 clones, 50% to 80% of them seen only once. Sequences were obtained from lung tumor tissue. These receptors originate from a human donor with non-small cell lung cancer. CDR3s include the opening cysteine and the closing phenylalanine or tryptophan. The D gene is left open where the match is weak. Expanded clones are given a class, and other clones once, few, many or no size at all.

d_call,v_call,clone_size,j_call,cdr3_nt,cdr3_aa
-,TRBV5-1,-,TRBJ2-2,TGCGCCAGCAGCTTGAGGTACGGTGTGGCCGGGGAGCTGTTTTTT,CASSLRYGVAGELFF
TRBD1,TRBV9,once,TRBJ2-3,TGTGCCAGCAGCAACCGGGACAGGGGAGATACGCAGTATTTT,CASSNRDRGDTQYF
TRBD2,TRBV6-6,few,TRBJ2-2,TGTGCCAGCGCTTGGAGGGAGGGTTACACCGGGGAGCTGTTTTTT,CASAWREGYTGELFF
TRBD1,TRBV11-2,-,TRBJ1-2,TGTGCCAGCAGCTTAGCTCCCCGGGACAGGGATGTTTCAACCTTC,CASSLAPRDRDVSTF
TRBD2,TRBV27,medium-sized,TRBJ2-1,TGTGCCAGCAGTTTCGGGACTAGCGTCTACAATGAGCAGTTCTTC,CASSFGTSVYNEQFF
-,TRBV5-1,-,TRBJ1-1,TGCGCCAGCCAGGGGCAAATGAACACTGAAGCTTTCTTT,CASQGQMNTEAFF
TRBD2,TRBV10-3,few,TRBJ2-1,TGTGCCATCAGTCTAGGTTCCGGGACTAGGGTGAATGAGCAGTTCTTC,CAISLGSGTRVNEQFF
TRBD1,TRBV6-1,once,TRBJ1-5,TGTGCCAGCAGTGAACAGACAGGGTTGAGCAATCAGCCCCAGCATTTT,CASSEQTGLSNQPQHF
-,TRBV15,few,TRBJ1-5,TGTGCCACCAGCAGAGATGTGGGGAGCAATCAGCCCCAGCATTTT,CATSRDVGSNQPQHF
-,TRBV21-1,-,TRBJ2-5,TGTGCCAGCAGCAAAGAGGAAGAGACCCAGTACTTC,CASSKEEETQYF
-,TRBV6-1,-,TRBJ2-7,TGTGCCGCTGAGTCGGGGCAGGGCACTTACGAGCAGTACTTC,CAAESGQGTYEQYF
-,TRBV6-6,-,TRBJ2-7,TGTGCCAGCAGTTACTCGACAAACTACGAGCAGTACTTC,CASSYSTNYEQYF
TRBD1,TRBV29-1,once,TRBJ2-5,TGCAGCGTTGAAGACTCAGGGGGTTGGGAGACCCAGTACTTC,CSVEDSGGWETQYF
-,TRBV5-1,few,TRBJ2-7,TGCGCCAGCAGCTCTGGACAGACAGTCACCTACGAGCAGTACTTC,CASSSGQTVTYEQYF
-,TRBV6-6,-,TRBJ1-4,TGTGCCAGCAGCCCCGATGTAGGTGAAAAACTGTTTTTT,CASSPDVGEKLFF
TRBD1,TRBV5-8,-,TRBJ1-5,TGTGCCAGCAGCTTCGTGAGCTTGTCGACAGGGGGATATCAGCCCCAGCATTTT,CASSFVSLSTGGYQPQHF
-,TRBV18,-,TRBJ2-3,TGTGCCAGCTCACCGACTATTCTCGATACGCAGTATTTT,CASSPTILDTQYF
TRBD2,TRBV18,few,TRBJ2-7,TGTGCCAGCTCGCCAGGACTAGCAATTGTTCACGAGCAGTACTTC,CASSPGLAIVHEQYF
-,TRBV10-2,-,TRBJ1-5,TGCGCCAGCACGGACAGAGAAACCAATCAGCCCCAGCATTTT,CASTDRETNQPQHF
TRBD1,TRBV29-1,once,TRBJ1-2,TGCAGCGTAGGGACAGGGTATAGAGGTGGCTACACCTTC,CSVGTGYRGGYTF
-,TRBV2,-,TRBJ1-3,TGTGCCAGCAGTCGGTCCTCGGGGCTCTCTGGAAACACCATATATTTT,CASSRSSGLSGNTIYF
-,TRBV4-1,few,TRBJ1-2,TGCGCCAGCAGCCAAGACGTCCAGGGTTGGGGCTACACCTTC,CASSQDVQGWGYTF
TRBD2,TRBV29-1,-,TRBJ2-3,TGCAGCGTCCCCACGGGACTAGCGGGGGCAGATACGCAGTATTTT,CSVPTGLAGADTQYF
-,TRBV7-7,-,TRBJ2-1,TGTGCCAGCAGCTCTGAAGACAGACCCTACAATGAGCAGTTCTTC,CASSSEDRPYNEQFF
TRBD1,TRBV19,-,TRBJ1-2,TGTGCCAGTAGTAGTGCCGGGACAGCGACCTATGGCTACACCTTC,CASSSAGTATYGYTF
-,TRBV4-1,-,TRBJ1-2,TGCGCCAGCAGCCCAGATGCGGACTATGGCTACACCTTC,CASSPDADYGYTF
-,TRBV18,-,TRBJ1-1,TGTGCCAGCTCATACAGGACCATGAACACTGAAGCTTTCTTT,CASSYRTMNTEAFF
-,TRBV9,-,TRBJ2-3,TGTGCCAGCAGCATCAGTCATTCCGATACGCAGTATTTT,CASSISHSDTQYF
-,TRBV2,once,TRBJ2-2,TGTGCCAGCAGTGAAGTAGTAGGTACCGGGGAGCTGTTTTTT,CASSEVVGTGELFF
-,TRBV12-5,-,TRBJ1-1,TGTGCTAGTGGTACAGGGCCGACGAAAGCTTTCTTT,CASGTGPTKAFF
TRBD1,TRBV5-1,-,TRBJ2-2,TGCGCCAGCAGCTTACATCGACAGGGACAGGGTACCGGGGAGCTGTTTTTT,CASSLHRQGQGTGELFF
TRBD1,TRBV5-1,-,TRBJ2-7,TGCGCCAGCAGCTTTCCACAGGGGAACGAGCAGTACTTC,CASSFPQGNEQYF
-,TRBV7-2,medium-sized,TRBJ1-2,TGTGCCAGCACCCGCACTACAGGTTACAACTATGGCTACACCTTC,CASTRTTGYNYGYTF
TRBD2,TRBV15,-,TRBJ2-1,TGTGCCACCAGCAGAGATGGGACTAGCGGGAGGGAGGAGCAGTTCTTC,CATSRDGTSGREEQFF
-,TRBV19,-,TRBJ2-1,TGTGCCAGTAGTCCGCCCCTCGGCAGCATCTCCTACAATGAGCAGTTCTTC,CASSPPLGSISYNEQFF
-,TRBV7-7,few,TRBJ2-3,TGTGCCAGCGGGACGGGTGGCACAGATACGCAGTATTTT,CASGTGGTDTQYF
TRBD1,TRBV5-1,-,TRBJ1-1,TGCGCCAGCAGCCCACAGGGGAGTGAGACTGAAGCTTTCTTT,CASSPQGSETEAFF